Each of the 9 T cell receptor beta chains below was sequenced from the same sample in a study of blood T cells in healthy people across ages. Then a second PCR, running roughly 7 to 11 cycles, was carried out with a sample-barcoded 5' primer and a J-beta primer mix. TCRdb redid the calling of the 5' RACE reads with MiXCR, one entry per CDR3 protein. This sample has more than 650,000 distinct CDR3 sequences; about 24% occur once, and the top ten carry around a fifth. Material for sequencing was blood. The receptors stem from a man in his 70s in good health.

The chain combines TRBV20-1 with TRBJ1-2, with TRBD1 as a possible D gene (6 bases). Trimming cost V 3 bases and J 5 bases, with 25 bases left between them. The CDR3 has 17 amino acids. Germline CDR1 is DFQATT and CDR2 is SNEGSKA (reference sequence). CDR3 nucleotide sequence: TGCAGTGCTAGTGTCGCAGGACAGTCGTCCGTCGTGTATGGCTACACCTTC. Amino acid sequence: CSASVAGQSSVVYGYTF.

This clonotype was detected only a few times. One end of the junction does not line up with germline, which may come from a read error. The chain links TRBV11-2 to TRBJ2-5; D not certain. Germline lookup yields CDR1 SGHAT and CDR2 FQNNGV. CDR3 length equals 13 residues. Here the CDR3 reads CASSTPYQGTQYF. As DNA, the CDR3 is TGTGCCAGCAGTACACCGTACCAAGGGACCCAGTACTTC.

This clonotype was seen a handful of times. This chain connects TRBV9 to TRBJ1-1; 8 nucleotides align to TRBD1. V shed 1 base and J 7 bases; nucleotides not matched to a gene: 9. Per the germline V gene, CDR1 is SGDLS and CDR2 is YYNGEE. The CDR3 runs to 15 residues. This CDR3 is CASSVPTGDLSEAFF. CDR3 nucleotide sequence: TGTGCCAGCAGCGTACCGACAGGGGACTTAAGTGAAGCTTTCTTT.

In this sample, this clonotype turned up a few times. The genes are TRBV29-1 and TRBJ2-5, with 7 bases identical to TRBD1. This CDR3 spans 12 amino acids. Germline V gene data show CDR1 as SQVTM and CDR2 as ANQGSEA. Losses at the gene ends were 7 bases for V and 1 base for J; bases not matched to a gene: 3. CDR3 in DNA: TGCAGCGCTTGGACAGGCCAAGAGACCCAGTACTTC. It encodes CSAWTGQETQYF.

This chain uses TRBV20-1 with TRBJ1-1; 8 bases are a match to TRBD1. The CDR3 has 13 residues. V lost 5 bases, J lost 6 bases, and 8 bases stayed unmatched. Germline V gene sequence: CDR1 DFQATT, CDR2 SNEGSKA (reference sequence). The CDR3 DNA is TGCAGTGCTTCTTCGACAGGGGCGGCTGAAGCTTTCTTT. This codes for CSASSTGAAEAFF.

The chain uses TRBV6-1 and TRBJ1-3; no reliable D call. The V gene lost 5 bases and the J gene lost 0 bases, with 17 bases spanning the gap. From germline, CDR1 is MNHNS and CDR2 SASEGT. The CDR3 is 17 amino acids. The DNA for the CDR3 is TGTGCCAGCAGTAGAGGGATCTCACGGAGCTCTGGAAACACCATATATTTT. Its protein product is CASSRGISRSSGNTIYF.

This clonotype was seen ten or more times. The chain is built from TRBV10-3 and TRBJ1-2; 8 bases line up with TRBD1. Germline V lookup: CDR1 ENHRY, CDR2 SYGVKD. The CDR3 is 12 amino acids. Unmatched junction bases numbered 2, after V lost 8 bases and J lost 3 bases. The CDR3: CAIPTGDYGYTF. Written as DNA, the CDR3 is TGTGCCATCCCGACAGGGGACTATGGCTACACCTTC.

This clonotype was detected only a few times. This chain links TRBV20-1 with TRBJ2-1; TRBD2 aligns across 9 bases. CDR3 length: 18 residues. The ends lost 4 bases at V and 0 bases at J; junction bases unmatched: 13. Germline V gene data show CDR1 as DFQATT and CDR2 as SNEGSKA (reference sequence). CDR3 DNA: TGCAGTGCTACCCGGGTAGCGGGGGCCCATAGCTCCTACAATGAGCAGTTCTTC. This encodes CSATRVAGAHSSYNEQFF.

The chain is built from TRBV12-3 or TRBV12-4 and TRBJ2-6, with D possibly TRBD1 on 6 matching bases. V dropped 7 bases and J dropped 0 bases, with 16 bases sitting between them. The CDR3 length is 17 residues. Written as DNA, the CDR3 is TGTGCCAGCATTCGGGGACAAGGAATCTCTGGGGCCAACGTCCTGACTTTC. Its protein product is CASIRGQGISGANVLTF.